The entry below gives a single T cell receptor beta chain sequence along with its context. Its antigen is not known. The sample originates from a study of shared clonotypes between healthy human individuals. Regarding the study as a whole: Unshared clonotypes carried lower generation probabilities than those common to all four donors.

Only in-frame clones appear in the TCRdb table, and some are missing; sequencing was by immunoSEQ multiplex PCR. The data contain around 1,100,000 clones, roughly 77% of them seen just once; the ten biggest clones take up over 0.8%. The CDR3 is 15 residues long. Germline CDR1 and CDR2: SGHAT and FQNNGV. Germline trimming cut 5 bases from V and 6 bases from J; bases unmatched to any gene: 7. This chain links TRBV11-2 with TRBJ2-1; TRBD2 matches 10 bases. Sample: memory CD4+ T cells from PBMCs. Subset: CD45RA-negative fraction. The TCR originated in a man younger than 35 in good health. Some clones in this sample may be carry-over from other donors' samples. The CDR3 DNA reads TGTGCCAGCAGCCCCATAGCGGGAGGTTTCAATGAGCAGTTCTTC. Encoded protein: CASSPIAGGFNEQFF.